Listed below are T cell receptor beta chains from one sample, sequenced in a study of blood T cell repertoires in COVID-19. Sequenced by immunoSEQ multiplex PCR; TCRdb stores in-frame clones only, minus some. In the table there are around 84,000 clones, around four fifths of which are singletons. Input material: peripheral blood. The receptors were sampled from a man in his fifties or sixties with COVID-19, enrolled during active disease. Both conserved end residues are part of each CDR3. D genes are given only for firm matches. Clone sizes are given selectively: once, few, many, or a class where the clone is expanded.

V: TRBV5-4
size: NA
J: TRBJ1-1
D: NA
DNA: TGTGCCAGCAGCCCAAAACTACAGGGCACAAACACTGAAGCTTTCTTT
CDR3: CASSPKLQGTNTEAFF

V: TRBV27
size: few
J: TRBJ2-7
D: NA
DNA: TGTGCCAGCAGTTCCCCGGGAGACACCTACGAGCAGTACTTC
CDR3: CASSSPGDTYEQYF

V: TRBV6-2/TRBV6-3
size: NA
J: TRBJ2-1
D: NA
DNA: TGTGCCAGCAGTTACCCTTGGGAGGTTGGGAATGAGCAGTTCTTC
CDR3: CASSYPWEVGNEQFF

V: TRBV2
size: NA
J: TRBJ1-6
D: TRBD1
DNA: TGTGCCAGCAGCTACTCTGGGACAGACCGTCCCGATAATTCACCCCTCCACTTT
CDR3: CASSYSGTDRPDNSPLHF

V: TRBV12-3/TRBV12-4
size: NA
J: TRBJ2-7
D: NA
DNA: TGTGCCAGCAGTTTAGGCACTTCCTACGAGCAGTACTTC
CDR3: CASSLGTSYEQYF

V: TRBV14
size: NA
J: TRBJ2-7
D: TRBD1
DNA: TGTGCCAGCAGCCAAGCCGGACAGGGGGGTTCCGAGCAGTACTTC
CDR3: CASSQAGQGGSEQYF

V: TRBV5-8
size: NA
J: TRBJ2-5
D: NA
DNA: TGTGCCAGCAACCAGGACAGATTGGGGGAGACCCAGTACTTC
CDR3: CASNQDRLGETQYF

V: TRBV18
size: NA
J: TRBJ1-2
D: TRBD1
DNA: TGTGCCAGCTCACCAGGTTACGACAGGGGATATGGCTACACCTTC
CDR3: CASSPGYDRGYGYTF

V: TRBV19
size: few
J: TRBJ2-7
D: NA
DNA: TGTGCCAGTAGTATGCAAAAGAGCTACGAGCAGTACTTC
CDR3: CASSMQKSYEQYF

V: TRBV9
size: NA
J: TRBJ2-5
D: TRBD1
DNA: TGTGCCAGCAGCGTACTACAGGGGGCAGGGGAGACCCAGTACTTC
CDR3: CASSVLQGAGETQYF

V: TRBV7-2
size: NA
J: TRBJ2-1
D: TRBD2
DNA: TGTGCCAGCAGCTGGGCGGGGGTTTCCTACAATGAGCAGTTCTTC
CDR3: CASSWAGVSYNEQFF